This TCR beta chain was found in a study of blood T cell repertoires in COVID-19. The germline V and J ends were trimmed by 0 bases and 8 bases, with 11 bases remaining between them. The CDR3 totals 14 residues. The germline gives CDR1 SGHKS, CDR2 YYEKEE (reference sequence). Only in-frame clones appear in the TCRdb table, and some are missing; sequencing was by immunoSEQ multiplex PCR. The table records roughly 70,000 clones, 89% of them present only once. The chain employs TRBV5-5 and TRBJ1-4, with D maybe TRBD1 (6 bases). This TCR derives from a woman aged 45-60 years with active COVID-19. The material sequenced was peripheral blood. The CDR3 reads CASSLGQAREKLFF. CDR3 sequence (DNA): TGTGCCAGCAGCTTGGGACAGGCTAGGGAAAAACTGTTTTTT.